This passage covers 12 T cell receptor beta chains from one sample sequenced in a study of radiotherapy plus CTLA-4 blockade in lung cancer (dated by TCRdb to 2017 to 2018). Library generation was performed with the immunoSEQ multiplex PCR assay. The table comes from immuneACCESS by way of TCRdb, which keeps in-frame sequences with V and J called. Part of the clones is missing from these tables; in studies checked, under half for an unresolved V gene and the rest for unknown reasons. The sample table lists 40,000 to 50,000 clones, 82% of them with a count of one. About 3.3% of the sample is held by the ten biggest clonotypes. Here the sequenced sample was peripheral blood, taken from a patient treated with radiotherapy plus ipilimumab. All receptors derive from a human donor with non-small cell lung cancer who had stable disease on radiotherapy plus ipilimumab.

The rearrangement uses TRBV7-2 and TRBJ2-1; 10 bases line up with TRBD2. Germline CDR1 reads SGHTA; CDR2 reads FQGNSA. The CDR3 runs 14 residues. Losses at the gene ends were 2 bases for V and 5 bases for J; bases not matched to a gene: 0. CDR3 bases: TGTGCCAGCAGCTTACTAGCGGGAGACAATGAGCAGTTCTTC. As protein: CASSLLAGDNEQFF.

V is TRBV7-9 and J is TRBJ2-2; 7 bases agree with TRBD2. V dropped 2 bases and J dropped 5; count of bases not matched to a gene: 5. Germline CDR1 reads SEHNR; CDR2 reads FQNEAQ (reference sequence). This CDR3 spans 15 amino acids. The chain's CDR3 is CASSLSPSGTGELFF. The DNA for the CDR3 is TGTGCCAGCAGCTTATCACCTAGCGGAACCGGGGAGCTGTTTTTT.

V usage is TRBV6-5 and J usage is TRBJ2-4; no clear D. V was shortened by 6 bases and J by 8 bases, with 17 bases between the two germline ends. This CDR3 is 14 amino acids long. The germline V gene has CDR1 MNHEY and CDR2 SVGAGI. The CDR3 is CASSRRPQGDIQYF. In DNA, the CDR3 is TGTGCCAGCAGCCGCCGACCTCAAGGAGACATTCAGTACTTC.

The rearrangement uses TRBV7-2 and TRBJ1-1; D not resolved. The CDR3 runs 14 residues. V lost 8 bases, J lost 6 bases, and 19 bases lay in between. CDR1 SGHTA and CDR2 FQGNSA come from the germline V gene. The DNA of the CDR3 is TGTGCCAGCTCGGGTGGGAGGGCCTTCCCTGAAGCTTTCTTT. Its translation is CASSGGRAFPEAFF. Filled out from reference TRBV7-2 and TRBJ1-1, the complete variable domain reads GAGVSQSPSNKVTEKGKDVELRCDPISGHTALYWYRQSLGQGLEFLIYFQGNSAPDKSGLPSDRFSAERTGGSVSTLTIQRTQQEDSAVYLCASSGGRAFPEAFFGQGTRLTVV.

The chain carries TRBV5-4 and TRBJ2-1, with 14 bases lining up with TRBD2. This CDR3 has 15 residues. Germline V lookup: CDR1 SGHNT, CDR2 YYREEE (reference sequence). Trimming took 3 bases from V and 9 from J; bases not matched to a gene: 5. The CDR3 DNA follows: TGTGCCAGCAGCTGGGGGACTAGCGGGAGATCTGAGCAGTTCTTC. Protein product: CASSWGTSGRSEQFF.

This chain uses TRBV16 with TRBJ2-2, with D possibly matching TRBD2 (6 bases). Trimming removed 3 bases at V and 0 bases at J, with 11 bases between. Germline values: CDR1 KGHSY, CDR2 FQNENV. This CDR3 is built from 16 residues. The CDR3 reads CASSQRAGPNTGELFF. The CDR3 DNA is TGTGCCAGCAGCCAGAGGGCGGGGCCGAACACCGGGGAGCTGTTTTTT.

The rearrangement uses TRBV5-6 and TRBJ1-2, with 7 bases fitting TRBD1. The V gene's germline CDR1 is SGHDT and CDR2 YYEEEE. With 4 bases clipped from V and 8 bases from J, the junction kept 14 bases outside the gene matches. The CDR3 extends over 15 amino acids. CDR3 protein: CASSEHRGALGGYTF. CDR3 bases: TGTGCCAGCAGCGAACACAGGGGCGCCCTGGGGGGCTACACCTTC.

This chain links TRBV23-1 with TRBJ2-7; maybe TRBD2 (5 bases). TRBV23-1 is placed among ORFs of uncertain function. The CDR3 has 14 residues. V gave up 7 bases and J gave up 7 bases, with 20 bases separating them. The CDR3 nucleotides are TGCGCCAGCAAAGGTTGGGATTATACGGGAGAGCAGTACTTC. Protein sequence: CASKGWDYTGEQYF.

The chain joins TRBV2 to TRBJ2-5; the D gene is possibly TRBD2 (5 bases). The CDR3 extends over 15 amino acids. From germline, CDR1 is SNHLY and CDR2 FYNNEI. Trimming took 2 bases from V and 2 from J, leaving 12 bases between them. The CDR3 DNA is TGTGCCAGCAGTGAACCGTGGCGAGGGCAAGAGACCCAGTACTTC. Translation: CASSEPWRGQETQYF.

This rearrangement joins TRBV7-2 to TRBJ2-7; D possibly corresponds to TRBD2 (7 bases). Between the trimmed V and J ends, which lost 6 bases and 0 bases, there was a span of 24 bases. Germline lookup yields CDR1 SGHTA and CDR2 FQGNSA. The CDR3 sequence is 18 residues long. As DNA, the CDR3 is TGTGCCAGCAGGACCTTAGGGGGGGCAGGGATCTACTCCTACGAGCAGTACTTC. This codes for CASRTLGGAGIYSYEQYF. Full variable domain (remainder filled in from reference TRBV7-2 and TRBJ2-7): GAGVSQSPSNKVTEKGKDVELRCDPISGHTALYWYRQSLGQGLEFLIYFQGNSAPDKSGLPSDRFSAERTGGSVSTLTIQRTQQEDSAVYLCASRTLGGAGIYSYEQYFGPGTRLTVT.

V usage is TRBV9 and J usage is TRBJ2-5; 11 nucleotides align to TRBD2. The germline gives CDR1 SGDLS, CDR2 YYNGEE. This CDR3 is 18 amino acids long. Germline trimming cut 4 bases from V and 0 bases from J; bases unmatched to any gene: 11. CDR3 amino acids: CASSTGTSGGWDQETQYF. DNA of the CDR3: TGTGCCAGCAGCACCGGGACTAGCGGTGGATGGGACCAAGAGACCCAGTACTTC.

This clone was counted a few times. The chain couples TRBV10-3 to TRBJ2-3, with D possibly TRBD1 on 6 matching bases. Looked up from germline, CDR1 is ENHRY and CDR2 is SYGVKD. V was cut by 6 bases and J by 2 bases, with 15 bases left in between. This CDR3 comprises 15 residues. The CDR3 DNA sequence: TGTGCCATCAGCGCAAACAGGGTACTCACAGATACGCAGTATTTT. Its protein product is CAISANRVLTDTQYF.